Shown below are 27 T cell receptor beta chains from a single sample sequenced in a study of T-cell memory formation after mild COVID-19. TCRdb used MiXCR to reprocess the 5' RACE reads, holding one entry per CDR3 protein. The sample carries about 90,000 distinct CDR3 sequences, more than 12% recorded once. Sequencing was carried out using PBMCs or a T cell subset sorted from them (not recorded which). The receptors originated from a young man who had mild COVID-19 (a few samples of this study predate the infection). Cell type and time point are not known.

A few counts support this clonotype. The chain uses TRBV4-2 and TRBJ2-3, with D maybe TRBD1 (5 bases). The germline V and J ends were trimmed by 0 bases and 1 base, with 5 bases remaining between them. Germline V lookup: CDR1 LGHNA, CDR2 YNFKEQ. This CDR3 has 14 residues. The CDR3 sequence: CASSQEGGTDTQYF. The DNA of the CDR3 is TGTGCCAGCAGCCAAGAAGGGGGCACAGATACGCAGTATTTT.

In this sample, this clonotype turned up a few times. J is TRBJ2-3 and V is TRBV9, with no clear D. V was pared by 0 bases and J by 6 bases, with 8 bases between. In germline, CDR1 is SGDLS, CDR2 YYNGEE. CDR3 size: 13 residues. CDR3 loop: CASSVESWDTQYF. The CDR3 nucleotides read TGTGCCAGCAGCGTAGAAAGCTGGGATACGCAGTATTTT.

This clonotype was counted a few times. The chain has TRBV20-1 and TRBJ2-1; weak D call: TRBD2 (6 bases). Germline assignment: CDR1 DFQATT and CDR2 SNEGSKA (reference sequence). CDR3 length: 11 amino acids. Trimming stripped 2 bases from V and 10 bases from J, with 9 bases between. The CDR3 region has the DNA TGCAGTGCTAGAAACGCGGGGGAGCAGTTCTTC. Its protein is CSARNAGEQFF.

This clonotype turned up a few times. The rearrangement joins TRBV7-6 to TRBJ2-7, with D possibly matching TRBD1 (6 bases). Germline V gene sequence: CDR1 SGHVS, CDR2 FNYEAQ. The CDR3 covers 15 residues. Trimming cost V 3 bases and J 5 bases, with 17 bases left between them. DNA for the CDR3: TGTGCCAGCAGCTTCGGGACACGGCCTACCAACGAGCAGTACTTC. Translated, it gives CASSFGTRPTNEQYF.

In this sample, this clonotype turned up a few times. This chain links TRBV6-2 or TRBV6-3 with TRBJ1-5; no clear D gene. The CDR3 is 14 residues long. With 2 bases removed from V and 6 bases from J, the gap between germline ends came to 11 bases. From germline, CDR1 is MNHEY and CDR2 SVGEGT. CDR3 nucleotides: TGTGCCAGCAGTTACGGGTCGACGACTCAGCCCCAGCATTTT. Amino acids: CASSYGSTTQPQHF.

The J gene is TRBJ1-1, the V gene TRBV4-3; D might be TRBD1 (5 bases). Germline loops: CDR1 LGHNA, CDR2 YSLEER. CDR3 length: 16 amino acids. Trimming took 0 bases from V and 1 from J, leaving 12 bases between them. CDR3 amino acids: CASSQDRGLANTEAFF. CDR3 sequence (DNA): TGCGCCAGCAGCCAAGACCGGGGCCTTGCGAACACTGAAGCTTTCTTT.

This clonotype was found many times. The chain is built from TRBV5-1 and TRBJ1-1; no definite D call. Trimming removed 0 bases from V and 2 bases from J, with 8 bases in between. Germline assignment: CDR1 SGHRS and CDR2 YFSETQ. The CDR3 length is 14 residues. The CDR3 loop is CASSLEAGNTEAFF. As DNA, the CDR3 is TGCGCCAGCAGCTTGGAAGCGGGAAACACTGAAGCTTTCTTT. The full variable domain, with the rest looked up from reference TRBV5-1 and TRBJ1-1, is KAGVTQTPRYLIKTRGQQVTLSCSPISGHRSVSWYQQTPGQGLQFLFEYFSETQRNKGNFPGRFSGRQFSNSRSEMNVSTLELGDSALYLCASSLEAGNTEAFFGQGTRLTVV.

CDR3 nucleotides: TGTGCCAGCAGCCGGACTAGCCCCAAAGGAGATACGCAGTATTTT. This gives the protein CASSRTSPKGDTQYF. This chain joins TRBV14 and TRBJ2-3; 8 bases fit TRBD2. V shed 4 bases, J shed 5 bases, and the junction held 8 bases outside the gene matches. CDR1 and CDR2 from the germline V gene are SGHDN and FVKESK. CDR3 size: 15 residues.

This clonotype has at least ten counts. The chain couples TRBV7-3 to TRBJ2-3; D unresolved. V was shortened by 2 bases and J by 0 bases, with 3 bases between the two germline ends. Germline assignment: CDR1 SGHTA and CDR2 FQGTGA. CDR3 size: 13 residues. In DNA form, the CDR3 reads TGTGCCAGCAGCTTAGGGAGCACAGATACGCAGTATTTT. It yields the protein CASSLGSTDTQYF.

This clonotype was counted only a few times. The chain is built from TRBV6-5 and TRBJ1-1; D perhaps matches TRBD1 (6 bases). This CDR3 comprises 16 residues. Germline V gene data show CDR1 as MNHEY and CDR2 as SVGAGI. V was pared by 2 bases and J by 5 bases, with 18 bases between. This chain's CDR3 is CASSYARTAGGTEAFF. CDR3 coding DNA: TGTGCCAGCAGTTACGCGAGGACAGCCGGTGGGACTGAAGCTTTCTTT.

This clonotype appeared many times. The rearrangement links TRBV5-6 to TRBJ2-5, with 10 bases lining up with TRBD2. The germline V gene has CDR1 SGHDT and CDR2 YYEEEE. The ends lost 1 base at V and 4 bases at J; junction bases unmatched: 4. The CDR3 contains 15 residues. The CDR3 DNA reads TGTGCCAGCAGCTTGCAAACTAGCGGGGTAGAGACCCAGTACTTC. It is translated as CASSLQTSGVETQYF.

This clonotype was detected only a few times. The chain is built from TRBV5-1 and TRBJ2-7, with D possibly being TRBD1 (6 bases). This CDR3 has 13 amino acids. Trimming shortened V by 4 bases and J by 4 bases, and 12 bases separated the two germline ends. Germline CDR1 is SGHRS and CDR2 is YFSETQ. The DNA for the CDR3 is TGCGCCAGCAGCACCGGGACACGGTACGAGCAGTACTTC. Its protein product is CASSTGTRYEQYF.

This chain joins TRBV6-5 and TRBJ1-1; D perhaps matches TRBD1 (6 bases). The germline V gene encodes CDR1 MNHEY and CDR2 SVGAGI. This CDR3 has 13 residues. V was pared by 7 bases and J by 1 base, with 10 bases between. The CDR3 spells CASTLGQNTEAFF. DNA of the CDR3: TGTGCCAGCACCCTGGGACAGAACACTGAAGCTTTCTTT.

The chain couples TRBV5-1 to TRBJ1-1; 7 nucleotides line up with TRBD1. The ends lost 5 bases at V and 5 bases at J; junction bases unmatched: 0. This CDR3 has 11 residues. CDR1 and CDR2 (germline): SGHRS, YFSETQ. The CDR3 region has the DNA TGCGCCAGCAGACAGGGGACTGAAGCTTTCTTT. Residues: CASRQGTEAFF.

The rearrangement links TRBV5-1 to TRBJ2-7, with TRBD1 identical over 10 bases. This CDR3 has 14 amino acids. With 5 bases clipped from V and 2 bases from J, the junction kept 4 bases outside the gene matches. Germline CDR1 is SGHRS and CDR2 is YFSETQ. The chain's CDR3 is CASSPGTGAYEQYV. CDR3 DNA: TGCGCCAGCAGTCCTGGGACAGGGGCCTACGAGCAGTACGTC.

The rearrangement uses TRBV7-9 and TRBJ1-5; the D is unclear. The CDR3 runs 13 residues. From germline, CDR1 is SEHNR and CDR2 FQNEAQ (reference sequence). V was clipped by 2 bases and J by 7 bases, with 9 bases between them. The CDR3 region is CASSLPGDQPQHF. The CDR3 region has the DNA TGTGCCAGCAGCTTACCGGGAGACCAGCCCCAGCATTTT.

This clonotype occurred a few times. This sequence joins TRBV6-1 and TRBJ1-1; a weak D match, TRBD1 (5 bases). The CDR3 runs to 16 residues. V was cut by 0 bases and J by 4 bases, with 15 bases left in between. CDR1 and CDR2 (germline): MNHNS, SASEGT. In DNA, the CDR3 is TGTGCCAGCAGTGAAGCCCTGGGACCGTTCTCCACTGAAGCTTTCTTT. Protein product: CASSEALGPFSTEAFF.

This rearrangement joins TRBV7-9 to TRBJ1-4; 8 positions match TRBD1. Unmatched junction bases numbered 5, after V lost 3 bases and J lost 8 bases. This CDR3 has 14 residues. Per germline, CDR1 SEHNR and CDR2 FQNEAQ (reference sequence). CDR3 protein: CASSFQGAGEKLFF. The CDR3 DNA reads as TGTGCCAGCAGCTTTCAGGGGGCTGGGGAAAAACTGTTTTTT.

The chain links TRBV12-3 or TRBV12-4 to TRBJ1-1; tentative D call: TRBD1 (5 bases). There are 13 residues in the CDR3. Trimming removed 5 bases from V and 7 bases from J, with 14 bases in between. Here the CDR3 DNA reads TGTGCCAGCAGTCCGTCGGGGGTGGGTGAAGCTTTCTTT. Amino acid sequence: CASSPSGVGEAFF.

This clonotype was observed a few times. V and J are TRBV7-9 and TRBJ2-6; no clear D. The V end lost 1 base, the J end lost 2 bases, and 9 bases lay between the germline ends. Germline loops: CDR1 SEHNR, CDR2 FQNEAQ (reference sequence). The CDR3 loop spans 16 amino acids. CDR3 sequence (DNA): TGTGCCAGCAGCTTAGAAGTAAGGGCTGGGGCCAACGTCCTGACTTTC. It codes for CASSLEVRAGANVLTF.

The chain carries TRBV5-6 and TRBJ2-7; the D gene is possibly TRBD1 (7 bases). The CDR3 is 15 amino acids. The V gene lost 3 bases and the J gene lost 6 bases, with 19 bases spanning the gap. Germline assignment: CDR1 SGHDT and CDR2 YYEEEE. The CDR3 loop reads CASSWEQGRSAEQYF. The DNA for the CDR3 is TGTGCCAGCAGCTGGGAACAGGGGAGGTCGGCCGAGCAGTACTTC. Together with reference TRBV5-6 and TRBJ2-7, the CDR3 gives the full variable domain: DAGVTQSPTHLIKTRGQQVTLRCSPKSGHDTVSWYQQALGQGPQFIFQYYEEEERQRGNFPDRFSGHQFPNYSSELNVNALLLGDSALYLCASSWEQGRSAEQYFGPGTRLTVT.

The CDR3 region has the DNA TGTGCCAGCAGTGGGGGACAGGGATCCGACGAGCAGTACTTC. It codes for CASSGGQGSDEQYF. The rearrangement joins TRBV6-1 to TRBJ2-7, with 9 positions matching TRBD1. The germline V gene encodes CDR1 MNHNS and CDR2 SASEGT. This CDR3 spans 14 amino acids. Unmatched junction bases numbered 6, after V lost 4 bases and J lost 5 bases.

The chain combines TRBV12-3 or TRBV12-4 with TRBJ2-7, with 13 bases lining up with TRBD2. CDR3 length equals 14 residues. V lost 3 bases and J lost 7; bases outside the gene matches: 3. The CDR3 bases are TGTGCCAGCAGTTTCGGGACTAGCGGGGTTGAGCAGTACTTC. The encoded protein is CASSFGTSGVEQYF.

This chain links TRBV11-1 with TRBJ2-5, with D perhaps TRBD2 (5 bases). The V end was cut by 5 bases, the J end by 5 bases, with 21 bases between. Per the germline V gene, CDR1 is SGHAT and CDR2 is FQDESV (reference sequence). The CDR3 covers 16 residues. In DNA form, the CDR3 reads TGTGCCAGCAGCCCCACTCCCCCCAGGCCGGGGGAGACCCAGTACTTC. This encodes CASSPTPPRPGETQYF.

V gene TRBV4-3 combines with J gene TRBJ2-3; 7 bases agree with TRBD2. The V segment lost 1 base and the J segment 0 bases; nucleotides outside the gene matches: 4. The CDR3 is made up of 16 amino acids. The V gene's germline CDR1 is LGHNA and CDR2 YSLEER. The CDR3: CASSQGSSGSTDTQYF. Written as DNA, the CDR3 is TGCGCCAGCAGCCAAGGTTCTAGCGGAAGCACAGATACGCAGTATTTT.

This clonotype has a handful of counts. V usage is TRBV10-3 and J usage is TRBJ2-3; 9 bases line up with TRBD2. Germline CDR1 reads ENHRY; CDR2 reads SYGVKD. The junction had 6 bases not matched to a gene; V was cut back by 4 bases and J by 4 bases. The CDR3 is 15 residues long. The CDR3 protein is CAISVQRGAADTQYF. The CDR3 coding sequence is TGTGCCATCAGTGTGCAGCGGGGGGCCGCAGATACGCAGTATTTT.

This chain connects TRBV7-6 to TRBJ2-7, with TRBD2 as a possible D gene (6 bases). Germline lookup yields CDR1 SGHVS and CDR2 FNYEAQ. The V end lost 5 bases, the J end lost 6 bases, and 17 bases lay between the germline ends. The CDR3 totals 14 residues. CDR3 nucleotide sequence: TGTGCCAGCAGCCTGGGAGGAGGGCCCTCCGAGCAGTACTTC. This translates into CASSLGGGPSEQYF.